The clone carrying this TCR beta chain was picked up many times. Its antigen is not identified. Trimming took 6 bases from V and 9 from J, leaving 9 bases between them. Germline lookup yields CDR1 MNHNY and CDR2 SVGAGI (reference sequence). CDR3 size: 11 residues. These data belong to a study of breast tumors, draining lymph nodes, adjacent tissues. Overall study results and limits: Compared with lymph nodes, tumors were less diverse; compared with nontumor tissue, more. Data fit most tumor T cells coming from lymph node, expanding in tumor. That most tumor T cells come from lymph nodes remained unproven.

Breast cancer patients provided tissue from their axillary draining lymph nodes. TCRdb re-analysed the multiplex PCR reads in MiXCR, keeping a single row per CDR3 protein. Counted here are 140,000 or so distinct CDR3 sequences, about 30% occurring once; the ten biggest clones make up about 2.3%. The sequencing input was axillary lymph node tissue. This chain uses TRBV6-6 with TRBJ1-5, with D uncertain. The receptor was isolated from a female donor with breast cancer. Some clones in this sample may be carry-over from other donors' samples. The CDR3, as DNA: TGTGCCAGCAGCCAGGTCTTGCCCCAGCATTTT. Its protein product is CASSQVLPQHF.